This T cell receptor (beta chain) originates from a study of regulatory T cells in long-lasting Graves disease. Study-wide points: Few sampled subjects may have lowered accuracy. It was in persistent disease that TRBV28, TRBJ1-2 and TRBJ2-5 were favored. Newly diagnosed Graves' patients exceeded persistent ones in TCR diversity.

Specified time point: newly diagnosed GD, antithyroid drugs for less than 3 months. Generation of the TCR library employed RNA extracted from PBMCs. Arm-PCR of CDR3 regions and iRepertoire HTBI primers were the basis on which TCR beta libraries were built. TCRdb re-called the multiplex PCR reads through MiXCR, storing one row per CDR3 protein. The sample consists of 440,000 or so distinct CDR3 sequences, about 15% of them appearing once. Losses at the gene ends were 0 bases for V and 6 bases for J; bases not matched to a gene: 1. The CDR3 has 14 residues. CDR1 is ENHRY and CDR2 is SYGVKD in the germline V gene. In this sample, this clonotype turned up a few times. The antigen is undetermined. In addition, the sample was reused for a study of T cells in Graves' hyperthyroidism and ophthalmopathy. From that paper: Carried out on the TCR CDR3, a first-round RT-PCR used the HTBI primer set.

This clonotype originated in a woman in her twenties or thirties with Graves disease. V usage is TRBV10-3 and J usage is TRBJ2-1; 8 bases align to TRBD1. The sequencing here drew on peripheral blood mononuclear cells (PBMCs), taken at new diagnosis, from a patient treated with antithyroid drugs. The CDR3 DNA reads TGTGCCATCAGTGAGTCGGGACAGGCCAATGAGCAGTTCTTC. Encoded protein: CAISESGQANEQFF.